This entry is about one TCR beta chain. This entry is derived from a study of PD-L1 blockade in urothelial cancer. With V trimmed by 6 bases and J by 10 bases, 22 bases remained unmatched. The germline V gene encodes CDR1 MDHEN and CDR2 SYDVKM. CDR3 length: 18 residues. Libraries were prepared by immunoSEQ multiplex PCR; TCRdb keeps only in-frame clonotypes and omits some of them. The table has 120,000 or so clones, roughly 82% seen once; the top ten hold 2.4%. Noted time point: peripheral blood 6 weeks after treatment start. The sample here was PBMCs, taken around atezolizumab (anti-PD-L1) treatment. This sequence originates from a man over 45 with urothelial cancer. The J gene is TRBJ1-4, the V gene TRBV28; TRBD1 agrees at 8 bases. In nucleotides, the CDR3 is TGTGCCAGCAGGCCTCCATCGGGCAGGGGGCGCAACAGGGTAAAACTGTTTTTT. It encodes CASRPPSGRGRNRVKLFF.